The 9 T cell receptor beta chains below all came from one sample that was sequenced in a study of cytomegalovirus exposure and HLA in healthy donors. Primers for the PCR totalled 60 Vbeta and 13 Jbeta. Method: immunoSEQ multiplex PCR; TCRdb's copy keeps in-frame clones and lacks some. Its listing shows some 120,000 clones. Source material: PBMCs. The receptors come from a man between 35 and 55 years old in good health and CMV-seronegative.

This chain joins TRBV5-1 and TRBJ2-1, with TRBD1 matching 10 bases. Germline V gives CDR1 SGHRS, CDR2 YFSETQ. The CDR3 runs to 17 residues. The ends lost 4 bases at V and 1 base at J; junction bases unmatched: 8. CDR3 nucleotide sequence: TGCGCCAGCAGCAAGTTATCGGACAGGGGGTCCTACAATGAGCAGTTCTTC. This gives the protein CASSKLSDRGSYNEQFF.

The chain has TRBV6-1 and TRBJ1-5, with a possible D match to TRBD1 (5 bases). CDR1 is MNHNS, CDR2 SASEGT, per germline. The CDR3 extends over 17 amino acids. V was clipped by 3 bases and J by 2 bases, with 17 bases between them. For the CDR3, the DNA is TGTGCCAGCAGTGATCACGGTAGGGGTATGGGCAATCAGCCCCAGCATTTT. Translation gives CASSDHGRGMGNQPQHF.

The chain joins TRBV5-1 to TRBJ2-1; TRBD1 matches at 7 bases. The CDR3 totals 15 residues. Per the germline V gene, CDR1 is SGHRS and CDR2 is YFSETQ. V was pared by 2 bases and J by 5 bases, with 7 bases of the junction left unmatched. CDR3 nucleotide sequence: TGCGCCAGCAGCTTAGGGGGCGGGTTGGACAATGAGCAGTTCTTC. The encoded protein is CASSLGGGLDNEQFF.

The V gene is TRBV7-9, the J gene TRBJ2-6; D is unresolved. Trimming removed 0 bases from V and 4 bases from J, with 4 bases in between. CDR3 length equals 14 residues. CDR1 and CDR2 (germline): SEHNR, FQNEAQ (reference sequence). The CDR3 here is CASSLASGANVLTF. The DNA of the CDR3 is TGTGCCAGCAGCTTAGCGAGCGGGGCCAACGTCCTGACTTTC. The full variable domain, rest sourced from reference TRBV7-9 and TRBJ2-6, is DTGVSQNPRHKITKRGQNVTFRCDPISEHNRLYWYRQTLGQGPEFLTYFQNEAQLEKSRLLSDRFSAERPKGSFSTLEIQRTEQGDSAMYLCASSLASGANVLTFGAGSRLTVL.

V usage is TRBV6-5 and J usage is TRBJ2-1, with TRBD2 matching 7 bases. CDR3 size: 15 residues. J lost 8 bases, V lost 2 bases, and 9 bases had no gene match. Per the germline V gene, CDR1 is MNHEY and CDR2 is SVGAGI. The CDR3 DNA follows: TGTGCCAGCAGTTACGGGAGCGGGAAGAAGGATGAGCAGTTCTTC. Translated, it gives CASSYGSGKKDEQFF.

In the case of this clone: The junction does not match germline at one end; this may be a read error. This chain joins TRBV2 and TRBJ1-5; 7 nucleotides line up with TRBD1. This CDR3 is 15 amino acids long. Germline assignment: CDR1 SNHLY and CDR2 FYNNEI. In DNA form, the CDR3 reads TGTGCCAGCAGCGAAGACAGGGCCGGAAATCAGCCCCAGCATTTT. It encodes CASSEDRAGNQPQHF.

CDR3 nucleotide sequence: TGTGCCAGCAGGGGAGGGGCTACGCAGTATTTT. Translation: CASRGGATQYF. The V and J genes are TRBV7-8 and TRBJ2-3, with 7 bases that match TRBD2. The CDR3 extends over 11 amino acids. Unmatched junction bases numbered 2, after V lost 6 bases and J lost 8 bases. Germline assignment: CDR1 SGHVS and CDR2 FQNEAQ.

V gene TRBV5-1 combines with J gene TRBJ2-1; D is possibly TRBD1 (7 bases). The V end was cut by 4 bases, the J end by 9 bases, with 23 bases between. Germline CDR1 reads SGHRS; CDR2 reads YFSETQ. The CDR3 length is 16 residues. The CDR3 protein is CASSQGGLNPVSEQFF. CDR3 sequence (DNA): TGCGCCAGCAGCCAGGGGGGATTGAACCCCGTGAGTGAGCAGTTCTTC.

DNA for the CDR3: TGTGCCAGCAGCGGCGGACTAGGGGCCTACGAGCAGTACTTC. Translating it yields CASSGGLGAYEQYF. This chain connects TRBV7-2 to TRBJ2-7, with 7 bases matching TRBD2. The CDR3 extends over 14 amino acids. Germline values: CDR1 SGHTA, CDR2 FQGNSA. V lost 5 bases to trimming and J lost 2 bases; unmatched junction nucleotides: 6. Using reference TRBV7-2 and TRBJ2-7 for the parts outside the CDR3, the full variable domain is GAGVSQSPSNKVTEKGKDVELRCDPISGHTALYWYRQSLGQGLEFLIYFQGNSAPDKSGLPSDRFSAERTGGSVSTLTIQRTQQEDSAVYLCASSGGLGAYEQYFGPGTRLTVT.